A selection of T cell receptor beta chains follows, all from one sample in a study of T cell responses to AZD1222 COVID-19 vaccine. Using immunoSEQ multiplex PCR, the repertoire was profiled, and TCRdb retains in-frame clones only, with some absent. The repertoire has 110,000 to 150,000 clones, around 92% of them found once; the top ten carry roughly 3.5%. The sample in question was peripheral blood, obtained 28 days after the second AZD1222 dose. Every receptor here comes from an adult who received the AZD1222 COVID-19 vaccine. CDR3s include the opening cysteine and the closing phenylalanine or tryptophan. A D gene is named only where the DNA matches it firmly. Clone sizes are given selectively: once, few, many, or a class where the clone is expanded.

d_gene	abundance	v_gene	j_gene	CDR3aa	CDR3nt
TRBD1	-	TRBV7-2	TRBJ2-2	CASSLAGTGKAGELFF	TGTGCCAGCAGCTTAGCCGGGACAGGGAAGGCCGGGGAGCTGTTTTTT
TRBD2	-	TRBV4-1	TRBJ2-7	CASSLLAGVSYEQYF	TGCGCCAGCAGCTTACTAGCGGGGGTTTCCTACGAGCAGTACTTC
-	few	TRBV18	TRBJ1-1	CASSRLKTGGSTGTEAFF	TGTGCCAGCTCACGCCTTAAGACAGGTGGATCAACGGGGACTGAAGCTTTCTTT
-	-	TRBV9	TRBJ2-2	CASGKDSNTGELFF	TGTGCCAGCGGAAAAGACAGCAACACCGGGGAGCTGTTTTTT
-	-	TRBV18	TRBJ1-4	CASSPLGLTNEKLFF	TGTGCCAGCTCACCATTGGGGTTAACTAATGAAAAACTGTTTTTT
-	-	TRBV7-9	TRBJ1-1	CASSPSRGTEAFF	TGTGCCAGCAGCCCATCCAGGGGAACTGAAGCTTTCTTT
-	-	TRBV6-5	TRBJ2-5	CASSYGFEELETQYF	TGTGCCAGCAGTTACGGGTTCGAAGAATTAGAGACCCAGTACTTC
-	-	TRBV6-4	TRBJ1-2	CASRDTGLGGYTF	TGTGCCAGCAGGGACACAGGGTTGGGTGGCTACACCTTC
-	-	TRBV6-5	TRBJ1-5	CASSYGLDGNQPQHF	TGTGCCAGCAGTTACGGTCTTGATGGCAATCAGCCCCAGCATTTT
-	few	TRBV12-3/TRBV12-4	TRBJ1-1	CASSFRGGTEAFF	TGTGCCAGCAGTTTTAGGGGGGGTACTGAAGCTTTCTTT
-	few	TRBV29-1	TRBJ1-1	CSAAWELRNTEAFF	TGCAGCGCTGCATGGGAGCTCCGGAACACTGAAGCTTTCTTT
TRBD1	-	TRBV24-1	TRBJ1-5	CATSDSGQGGGNQPQHF	TGTGCCACCAGTGATTCCGGACAGGGGGGCGGCAATCAGCCCCAGCATTTT
-	-	TRBV2	TRBJ2-7	CASSERGGSYEQYF	TGTGCCAGCAGTGAACGGGGCGGCTCCTACGAGCAGTACTTC
TRBD2	-	TRBV11-3	TRBJ2-5	CASSLGLAGQETQYF	TGTGCCAGCAGCTTGGGACTAGCGGGTCAGGAGACCCAGTACTTC
-	-	TRBV7-9	TRBJ1-2	CASSLKAGAAGYTF	TGTGCCAGCAGCCTCAAGGCGGGGGCCGCTGGCTACACCTTC
-	-	TRBV6-5	TRBJ2-5	CASRGSGETQYF	TGTGCCAGCCGCGGCTCGGGAGAGACCCAGTACTTC
TRBD1	-	TRBV27	TRBJ1-2	CASSVDRGDYGYTF	TGTGCCAGCAGTGTCGACAGGGGTGACTATGGCTACACCTTC
-	-	TRBV28	TRBJ1-1	CASSRGPPEAFF	TGTGCCAGCAGCAGAGGGCCCCCTGAAGCTTTCTTT
-	-	TRBV9	TRBJ1-6	CAGSPGREYNSPLHF	TGTGCCGGCAGCCCAGGCCGGGAATATAATTCACCCCTCCACTTT
-	-	TRBV9	TRBJ1-5	CASSVEQYQPQHF	TGTGCCAGCAGCGTAGAACAGTATCAGCCCCAGCATTTT
TRBD1	-	TRBV5-1	TRBJ1-2	CASSFGTGALYGYTF	TGCGCCAGCAGCTTTGGAACAGGGGCCCTCTATGGCTACACCTTC
-	-	TRBV28	TRBJ1-1	CASSPAQAGAGSGEAFF	TGTGCCAGCAGTCCCGCACAGGCCGGCGCGGGGTCGGGTGAAGCTTTCTTT
TRBD2	few	TRBV6-5	TRBJ2-7	CASSSGTSGSYEQYF	TGTGCCAGCAGTTCCGGGACTAGCGGGAGCTACGAGCAGTACTTC
TRBD1	-	TRBV2	TRBJ2-7	CASGQGLGYEQYF	TGTGCCAGCGGACAGGGGTTAGGCTACGAGCAGTACTTC
TRBD1	few	TRBV18	TRBJ1-2	CASSLSGTGGYTF	TGTGCCAGCTCACTTTCCGGGACAGGTGGCTACACCTTC
-	-	TRBV7-9	TRBJ1-2	CASSLVDWRDYGYTF	TGTGCCAGCAGCTTAGTGGACTGGAGGGACTATGGCTACACCTTC
-	-	TRBV7-2	TRBJ2-1	CASSLGQGVVDEQFF	TGTGCCAGCAGCTTAGGTCAGGGAGTAGTCGATGAGCAGTTCTTC
-	-	TRBV29-1	TRBJ1-3	CSVAGQSGNTIYF	TGCAGCGTTGCGGGGCAATCTGGAAACACCATATATTTT
TRBD2	-	TRBV2	TRBJ2-4	CATGGIAKNIQYF	TGTGCCACCGGGGGGATAGCCAAAAACATTCAGTACTTC
-	-	TRBV6-2/TRBV6-3	TRBJ2-7	CASSPTVPRGYEQYF	TGTGCCAGCAGTCCGACAGTCCCTCGAGGCTACGAGCAGTACTTC
TRBD1	-	TRBV7-2	TRBJ2-7	CASSFGTGDYEQYF	TGTGCCAGCAGTTTCGGGACAGGAGACTACGAGCAGTACTTC
-	-	TRBV4-1	TRBJ1-6	CASSQVIGSPLHF	TGCGCCAGCAGCCAAGTCATAGGTTCACCCCTCCACTTT
-	-	TRBV6-5	TRBJ1-3	CASSYSQRVTGNTIYF	TGTGCCAGCAGTTACTCTCAGCGGGTTACTGGAAACACCATATATTTT
-	-	TRBV7-2	TRBJ2-7	CASSLAPSRSYEQYF	TGTGCCAGCAGCTTAGCGCCTAGCAGATCCTACGAGCAGTACTTC
-	-	TRBV9	TRBJ1-3	CASSGGYSGNTIYF	TGTGCCAGCAGCGGTGGATACTCTGGAAACACCATATATTTT
-	-	TRBV29-1	TRBJ2-5	CSVDGHRRETQYF	TGCAGCGTTGACGGACATCGGAGGGAGACCCAGTACTTC
-	-	TRBV28	TRBJ2-6	CASSGHQISGANVLTF	TGTGCCAGCAGTGGACATCAGATCTCTGGGGCCAACGTCCTGACTTTC
TRBD1	-	TRBV10-3	TRBJ1-2	CAISEGQATNYGYTF	TGTGCCATCAGTGAAGGACAGGCCACTAACTATGGCTACACCTTC
-	-	TRBV7-3	TRBJ2-6	CASSYLTGSSGANVLTF	TGTGCCAGCAGTTACTTGACAGGTTCCTCTGGGGCCAACGTCCTGACTTTC
TRBD1	-	TRBV7-2	TRBJ1-3	CASSPDRGGNTIYF	TGTGCCAGCAGCCCGGACAGGGGGGGAAACACCATATATTTT
-	-	TRBV5-1	TRBJ2-3	CASSSVSRDDTQYF	TGCGCCAGCAGTTCGGTGTCGCGGGACGATACGCAGTATTTT
TRBD1	-	TRBV2	TRBJ2-1	CASSRTGQLIHEQFF	TGTGCCAGCAGTAGGACAGGGCAGCTCATCCATGAGCAGTTCTTC